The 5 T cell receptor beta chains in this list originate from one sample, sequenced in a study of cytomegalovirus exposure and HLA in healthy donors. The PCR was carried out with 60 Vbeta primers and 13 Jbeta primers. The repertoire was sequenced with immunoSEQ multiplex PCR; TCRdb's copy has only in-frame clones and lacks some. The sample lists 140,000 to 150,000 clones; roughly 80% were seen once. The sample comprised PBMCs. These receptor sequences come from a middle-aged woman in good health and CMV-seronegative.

CDR3 coding DNA: TGTGCCAGCAGCTTAGTAATCCCAGCCGGGGAGCTGTTTTTT. Translating it yields CASSLVIPAGELFF. The rearrangement joins TRBV11-2 to TRBJ2-2; D ambiguous. V lost 1 base, J lost 6 bases, and 9 bases lay in between. CDR3 length: 14 residues. The germline gives CDR1 SGHAT, CDR2 FQNNGV.

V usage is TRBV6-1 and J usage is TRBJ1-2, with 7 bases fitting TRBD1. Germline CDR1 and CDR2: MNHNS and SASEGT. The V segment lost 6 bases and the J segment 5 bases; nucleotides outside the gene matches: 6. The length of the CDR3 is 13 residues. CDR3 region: CASSGGQAYGYTF. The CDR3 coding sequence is TGTGCCAGCAGCGGAGGACAGGCATATGGCTACACCTTC.

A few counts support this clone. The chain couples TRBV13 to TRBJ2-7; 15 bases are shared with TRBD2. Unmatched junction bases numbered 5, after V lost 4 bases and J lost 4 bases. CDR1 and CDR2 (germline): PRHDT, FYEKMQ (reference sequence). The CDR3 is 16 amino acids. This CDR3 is CASSSRTSGREYEQYF. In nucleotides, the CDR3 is TGTGCCAGCAGCTCCCGGACTAGCGGGAGGGAGTACGAGCAGTACTTC.

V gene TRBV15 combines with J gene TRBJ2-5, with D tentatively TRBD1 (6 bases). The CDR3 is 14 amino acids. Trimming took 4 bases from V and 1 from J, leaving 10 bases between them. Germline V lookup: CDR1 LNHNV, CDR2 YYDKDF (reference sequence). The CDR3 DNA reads TGTGCCACCAGCACCCGGACAGCCCAAGAGACCCAGTACTTC. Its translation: CATSTRTAQETQYF.

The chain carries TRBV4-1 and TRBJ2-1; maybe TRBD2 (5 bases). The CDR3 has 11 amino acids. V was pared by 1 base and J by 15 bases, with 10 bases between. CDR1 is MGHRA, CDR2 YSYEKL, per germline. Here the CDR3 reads CASSQAGRVFF. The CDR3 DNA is TGCGCCAGCAGCCAAGCGGGAAGGGTGTTCTTC.